This T cell receptor (beta chain) was recorded in a study of cytomegalovirus exposure and HLA in healthy donors. Whole-study results and caveats: Across donors, presence/absence analyses took sequencing depth to be roughly uniform. Many donors carried some public TCRs, although rarity characterized most TCR sequences. The authors reported that TCR beta sequences could predict HLA-A and HLA-B alleles. These predictions were accurate for most subjects in the first cohort.

The CDR3 contains 15 residues. Germline CDR1 is SGDLS and CDR2 is YYNGEE. V was shortened by 0 bases and J by 8 bases, with 14 bases between the two germline ends. Vbeta (60) and Jbeta (13) primers were used in the PCR. Sequenced by immunoSEQ multiplex PCR; TCRdb stores in-frame clones only, minus some. The table shows around 120,000 clones, with roughly 80% occurring only once. Turning to this clone: Its antigen is not known.

This sequence was found in a man aged 55 to 70 in good health and CMV-seropositive. The gene calls are TRBV9 and TRBJ1-4; D is ambiguous. The sequenced sample consisted of PBMCs. The CDR3 DNA follows: TGTGCCAGCAGCGTAGTTGGAGGGTCCGGGGAAAAACTGTTTTTT. Its translation: CASSVVGGSGEKLFF.